What follows are 8 T cell receptor beta chains derived from one specimen sequenced in a study of T cell responses to AZD1222 COVID-19 vaccine. Method: immunoSEQ multiplex PCR; TCRdb's copy keeps in-frame clones and lacks some. The data show about 120,000 clones, 75% to 90% seen once. The sample consisted of peripheral blood, taken on day 0 of AZD1222 vaccination. The receptor source for this set is an adult in good health.

The chain recombines TRBV7-9 with TRBJ2-3; D may be TRBD2 (5 bases). Trimming shortened V by 5 bases and J by 6 bases, and 18 bases separated the two germline ends. The CDR3 loop spans 15 amino acids. The germline gives CDR1 SEHNR, CDR2 FQNEAQ (reference sequence). CDR3 amino acids: CASSTSSRPRDTQYF. The CDR3, as DNA: TGTGCCAGCAGCACTAGTTCCCGGCCTAGGGATACGCAGTATTTT.

This chain links TRBV6-1 with TRBJ2-7, with a weak D call TRBD2 (7 bases). The V end lost 3 bases, the J end lost 3 bases, and 21 bases lay between the germline ends. CDR1 and CDR2 from the germline V gene are MNHNS and SASEGT. The length of the CDR3 is 17 residues. CDR3 coding DNA: TGTGCCAGCAGTGATAAGGTAGTGGCAGGGGACTACTACGAGCAGTACTTC. It specifies CASSDKVVAGDYYEQYF.

The chain links TRBV5-1 to TRBJ2-7; TRBD1 agrees at 8 bases. The CDR3 length is 16 residues. After removal of 4 bases from V and 0 bases from J, the junction contained 9 bases not matched to a gene. Germline V lookup: CDR1 SGHRS, CDR2 YFSETQ. CDR3 region: CASSHGDRPSSYEQYF. The CDR3 nucleotides are TGCGCCAGCAGCCACGGGGACAGGCCTTCCTCCTACGAGCAGTACTTC.

The genes are TRBV7-2 and TRBJ2-7, with 7 bases identical to TRBD1. CDR3 length: 14 residues. V lost 4 bases and J lost 3; bases outside the gene matches: 6. CDR1 and CDR2 (germline): SGHTA, FQGNSA. The CDR3 bases are TGTGCCAGCAGCTCCGGGACAGTAAGCTACGAGCAGTACTTC. Its protein product is CASSSGTVSYEQYF.

The rearrangement joins TRBV30 to TRBJ2-5; a possible D gene is TRBD2 (5 bases). Germline assignment: CDR1 GTSNPN and CDR2 SVGIG (reference sequence). The V end lost 4 bases, the J end lost 5 bases, and 8 bases lay between the germline ends. CDR3 size: 11 residues. Here the CDR3 DNA reads TGTGCCTGGACGGGCGGGGAGACCCAGTACTTC. Residues: CAWTGGETQYF.

The rearrangement links TRBV2 to TRBJ1-4, with 12 nucleotides matching TRBD1. J was trimmed by 7 bases and V by 7 bases; bases with no gene match: 10. CDR3 size: 16 residues. CDR1 is SNHLY, CDR2 FYNNEI, per germline. The CDR3 is CASNPGQGAISEKLFF. CDR3 nucleotides: TGTGCCAGCAACCCGGGACAGGGGGCGATCAGTGAAAAACTGTTTTTT.

In its sample, this clone was seen a few times. The chain recombines TRBV18 with TRBJ1-5; D not resolved. Trimming stripped 1 base from V and 5 bases from J, with 12 bases between. The CDR3 totals 15 residues. The germline V gene encodes CDR1 KGHSH and CDR2 LQKENI. CDR3 residues: CASSPRGMADQPQHF. The CDR3, as DNA: TGTGCCAGCTCACCACGAGGGATGGCGGATCAGCCCCAGCATTTT.

V is TRBV3-1 (or the pseudogene TRBV3-2) and J is TRBJ2-1; tentative D call: TRBD1 (6 bases). CDR1 is LGHDT, CDR2 YNNKEL, per germline (reference sequence). V lost 5 bases and J lost 2, with 13 bases in between. The CDR3 loop spans 15 amino acids. CDR3 in DNA: TGTGCCAGCAGCTTCCGGGACACCCCCTACAATGAGCAGTTCTTC. It yields the protein CASSFRDTPYNEQFF.